Listed below are T cell receptor beta chains from one sample, sequenced in a study of control samples from healthy donors and cancer patients. Method: immunoSEQ multiplex PCR; TCRdb's copy keeps in-frame clones and lacks some. The repertoire includes hundreds of thousands of clones, approximately 80% of them detected once, and roughly 14% sits in the top ten. The sample was PBMCs. These TCRs come from a woman aged 55 to 70 with lung cancer. Each CDR3 is given with its conserved first and last residue. The order of the fields is V gene, J gene, CDR3 protein.

TRBV12-5	TRBJ2-1	CASGLGAGNHEQFF
TRBV7-8	TRBJ2-7	CASSLTLISYEQYF
TRBV5-6	TRBJ2-5	CASSLQGSETQYF
TRBV18	TRBJ2-5	CASSPPFLETQYF
TRBV10-3	TRBJ1-2	CAISEYAKGAGSDTF
TRBV28	TRBJ1-1	CASSLWTGAFF
TRBV30	TRBJ1-1	CAWKVFWSMNTEAFF
TRBV19	TRBJ2-3	CASSNTGAHISDTQYF
TRBV10-1	TRBJ2-7	CASSDNSYEQYF
TRBV5-1	TRBJ1-2	CASSLAGTGGEGYTF
TRBV7-2	TRBJ1-6	CASSLADRGRSPLHF
TRBV10-1	TRBJ2-3	CASKASTGSDTQYF
TRBV12-3/TRBV12-4	TRBJ1-1	CASSLVGNTEAFF
TRBV19	TRBJ1-1	CASKERTGSSEAFF
TRBV2	TRBJ2-5	CASSEGGQTQYF
TRBV5-1	TRBJ2-3	CASSLAGGTDTQYF